This TCR beta chain comes out of a study of neurological immune-mediated disorders. Study-level findings and limits: Whereas HTLV-1-associated myelopathy showed the most TCR clonal expansion, multiple sclerosis showed the least, with levels below those of healthy controls.

The cDNA was generated through 5'RACE incorporating 10-nucleotide random UMIs. Every sequencing run returned over 190 million TCR-beta sequences, which were derived from 15-18 subjects. One entry per CDR3 protein results from TCRdb running MiXCR on the 5' RACE reads. Of around 70,000 distinct CDR3 sequences listed, approximately 5% were seen once; the top ten hold about 2%. This clonotype was detected only a few times. Antigen specificity is unknown. This CDR3 is built from 15 residues. Per germline, CDR1 SGHVS and CDR2 FNYEAQ. V was clipped by 1 base and J by 3 bases; unmatched bases: 6. The study built unsorted libraries from 2 million PBMCs kept at -80 C.

The sequence derives from an older woman with multiple sclerosis. The material sequenced was PBMCs. This rearrangement joins TRBV7-6 to TRBJ2-7; 7 nucleotides line up with TRBD1. The CDR3 bases are TGTGCCAGCAGCTTAGAGGACAGGTCCGACTACGAGCAGTACTTC. It codes for CASSLEDRSDYEQYF.